This TCR beta chain was obtained from a study of blood T cells in healthy people across ages. Turning to this clonotype: The junction shows a germline mismatch at one end, possibly a read error.

PCR was performed a second time for about 7 to 12 cycles using a sample-barcoded 5' primer and a J-beta primer mix. MiXCR, applied by TCRdb to the 5' RACE reads, yields one record per CDR3 protein. The table includes more than 900,000 distinct CDR3 sequences, roughly 29% detected once. This sample also belongs to another study, concerning T cells of mothers and their children.

The receptor comes from a woman in her forties in good health. Specimen: blood.

The CDR3 spells CASRLITGQVDEQDF. The CDR3 bases are TGCGCCAGCAGATTGATTACGGGGCAGGTCGACGAGCAGGACTTC. This chain links TRBV5-1 with TRBJ2-7; D could derive from TRBD1 or TRBD2 (5 bases each). CDR3 length: 15 residues. In germline, CDR1 is SGHRS, CDR2 YFSETQ.